Each of the 8 T cell receptor beta chains below was sequenced from the same sample in a study of blood T cells in healthy people across ages. Using a J-beta primer mix together with a sample-barcoded 5' primer, a second PCR was run for roughly 7 to 11 cycles. TCRdb reprocessed the 5' RACE reads with MiXCR, giving one entry per CDR3 protein. In the table there are some 850,000 distinct CDR3 sequences, roughly 24% of which are singletons. This same sample was also part of a study on T cells of mothers and their children.

The source material was blood. The receptor source for this set is a boy under 18 in good health.

The CDR3 reads CASRDDFGNQPQHF. CDR3 in DNA: TGTGCCAGCAGGGATGATTTCGGCAATCAGCCCCAGCATTTT. The chain links TRBV6-1 to TRBJ1-5; D uncertain. The germline CDR1 and CDR2 sequences are MNHNS and SASEGT. Trimming took 6 bases from V and 2 from J, leaving 11 bases between them. This CDR3 has 14 residues.

This clonotype has ten or more counts. CDR3 amino acids: CASSYSGTRGQTQYF. CDR3 nucleotide sequence: TGTGCCAGCAGTTACTCCGGGACTAGAGGGCAGACCCAGTACTTC. The chain has TRBV6-6 and TRBJ2-5; 8 nucleotides match TRBD2. The V and J ends lost 0 bases and 6 bases, in that order; junction bases with no gene match: 6. The germline V gene encodes CDR1 MNHNY and CDR2 SVGAGI (reference sequence). The CDR3 consists of 15 residues.

The chain carries TRBV6-6 and TRBJ1-6; perhaps TRBD1 as D (5 bases). V was pared by 0 bases and J by 8 bases, with 11 bases between. Germline values: CDR1 MNHNY, CDR2 SVGAGI (reference sequence). The CDR3 runs to 15 residues. DNA of the CDR3: TGTGCCAGCAGTTACTCCTTGAGAGGGGATTCACCCCTCCACTTT. Amino acids: CASSYSLRGDSPLHF.

This clonotype was observed a handful of times. CDR3 DNA: TGTGCCAGCAGTGAAGTGGGGTTCCAGTACTTC. Protein: CASSEVGFQYF. V gene TRBV6-1 combines with J gene TRBJ2-7; D is unresolved. V dropped 1 base and J dropped 10 bases, with 8 bases sitting between them. Germline values: CDR1 MNHNS, CDR2 SASEGT. This CDR3 has 11 amino acids.

CDR3 loop: CATSDLGRGGNQPQHF. The CDR3 DNA follows: TGTGCCACCAGTGATTTGGGCAGAGGGGGCAATCAGCCCCAGCATTTT. The gene calls are TRBV24-1 and TRBJ1-5, with D tentatively TRBD1 (5 bases). The CDR3 runs to 16 residues. The V end lost 0 bases, the J end lost 2 bases, and 10 bases lay between the germline ends. Germline CDR1 is KGHDR and CDR2 is SFDVKD.

The V gene is TRBV5-1, the J gene TRBJ1-1; D is uncertain. V gave up 1 base and J gave up 1 base, with 8 bases separating them. This CDR3 contains 14 residues. Germline loops: CDR1 SGHRS, CDR2 YFSETQ. CDR3 sequence: CASSLSGKNTEAFF. CDR3 nucleotides: TGCGCCAGCAGCTTGAGCGGGAAGAACACTGAAGCTTTCTTT.

The table lists this clonotype with a count of one. The chain couples TRBV30 to TRBJ2-2; D is possibly TRBD2 (7 bases). The V gene's germline CDR1 is GTSNPN and CDR2 SVGIG (reference sequence). CDR3 length: 16 amino acids. V was cut by 4 bases and J by 7 bases, with 22 bases left in between. The CDR3 here is CAWKGPGGLYGGELFF. CDR3 DNA sequence: TGTGCCTGGAAGGGACCCGGGGGGCTTTATGGCGGGGAGCTGTTTTTT.

This clonotype turned up a few times. The rearrangement joins TRBV20-1 to TRBJ2-7; 9 bases match TRBD1. This CDR3 comprises 13 residues. CDR1 and CDR2 (germline): DFQATT, SNEGSKA (reference sequence). V was clipped by 6 bases and J by 2 bases; unmatched bases: 5. The CDR3 DNA reads as TGCAGTGCGACTGACAGGGGGACCTACGAGCAGTACTTC. This encodes CSATDRGTYEQYF.